These 20 T cell receptor beta chains share one sample of origin, sequenced in a study of CD8 T cells in Susac syndrome. Reverse transcription used about 0.45 to 1 ug RNA and random hexamers. A single record per CDR3 protein comes from TCRdb applying MiXCR to the immunoSEQ multiplex PCR reads. Of a few hundred thousand distinct CDR3 sequences listed, approximately 90% were seen once; the top ten hold about 0.12%. Sequences were obtained from CD8+ T cells from PBMCs. These receptors were collected from a human donor with multiple sclerosis.

V gene TRBV4-3 combines with J gene TRBJ2-1; D might be TRBD1 (5 bases). The V gene's germline CDR1 is LGHNA and CDR2 YSLEER. Trimming left V 0 bases short and J 1 base short, with 10 bases between. CDR3 length: 16 residues. Here the CDR3 DNA reads TGCGCCAGCAGCCAAGATGGGCAGGGATCCTACAATGAGCAGTTCTTC. Its translation is CASSQDGQGSYNEQFF.

The chain is built from TRBV7-6 and TRBJ2-3, with D perhaps given as TRBD1 or TRBD2 (5 bases each). The germline V gene encodes CDR1 SGHVS and CDR2 FNYEAQ. Trimming shortened V by 9 bases and J by 6 bases, and 25 bases separated the two germline ends. The CDR3 sequence is 16 residues long. Written as DNA, the CDR3 is TGTGCCAGTAGATCCCATGGGGACGGAAGATTGGATACGCAGTATTTT. Translated: CASRSHGDGRLDTQYF. Full variable domain (rest looked up from reference TRBV7-6 and TRBJ2-3): GAGVSQSPRYKVTKRGQDVALRCDPISGHVSLYWYRQALGQGPEFLTYFNYEAQQDKSGLPNDRFSAERPEGSISTLTIQRTEQRDSAMYRCASRSHGDGRLDTQYFGPGTRLTVL.

This clonotype was observed a single time. The rearrangement joins TRBV29-1 to TRBJ2-1; 11 positions match TRBD2. With 7 bases clipped from V and 7 bases from J, the junction kept 6 bases outside the gene matches. Germline CDR1 is SQVTM and CDR2 is ANQGSEA. This CDR3 region has 13 residues. CDR3 residues: CSAFSGRANEQFF. CDR3 coding DNA: TGCAGCGCATTTAGCGGGAGGGCTAATGAGCAGTTCTTC.

The DNA for the CDR3 is TGTGCCAGCAGTCCGAGCCGACTGAGTGGGCCCTACAATGAGCAGTTCTTC. Protein: CASSPSRLSGPYNEQFF. The chain has TRBV27 and TRBJ2-1; D not resolved. V shed 5 bases and J shed 2 bases, with 19 bases lying between them. This CDR3 contains 17 residues. Germline V gene sequence: CDR1 MNHEY, CDR2 SMNVEV (reference sequence).

The rearrangement joins TRBV5-4 to TRBJ2-2; TRBD2 matches at 11 bases. The V gene's germline CDR1 is SGHNT and CDR2 YYREEE (reference sequence). The CDR3 contains 13 residues. The V segment lost 8 bases and the J segment 7 bases; nucleotides outside the gene matches: 4. The CDR3 is CASATSGNGELFF. DNA for the CDR3: TGTGCCAGTGCGACTAGCGGGAACGGGGAGCTGTTTTTT.

The V gene is TRBV11-2, the J gene TRBJ2-1; no clear D gene. V was clipped by 6 bases and J by 7 bases, with 7 bases between them. The CDR3 runs 11 residues. Germline V gene lookup returns CDR1 SGHAT and CDR2 FQNNGV. This chain's CDR3 is CASRDGNEQFF. The CDR3 region has the DNA TGTGCCAGCAGGGACGGGAATGAGCAGTTCTTC. The whole variable domain, remainder taken from reference TRBV11-2 and TRBJ2-1, is EAGVAQSPRYKIIEKRQSVAFWCNPISGHATLYWYQQILGQGPKLLIQFQNNGVVDDSQLPKDRFSAERLKGVDSTLKIQPAKLEDSAVYLCASRDGNEQFFGPGTRLTVL.

This clonotype occurred once. The V and J genes are TRBV20-1 and TRBJ2-7; D remains unclear. Germline V gene sequence: CDR1 DFQATT, CDR2 SNEGSKA (reference sequence). The CDR3 spans 11 residues. V was cut by 7 bases and J by 1 base, with 8 bases left in between. CDR3 sequence (DNA): TGCAGTGTATCAGATTCCTACGAGCAGTACTTC. Residues: CSVSDSYEQYF.

The V call is TRBV4-3, the J call TRBJ2-7; no reliable D call. CDR3 length equals 13 residues. The germline V gene encodes CDR1 LGHNA and CDR2 YSLEER. Trimming took off 0 bases at V and 3 bases at J, with 6 bases between the two ends. The CDR3 nucleotides read TGCGCCAGCAGCCAAGAGGCCTACTACGAGCAGTACTTC. Its protein is CASSQEAYYEQYF.

The rearrangement joins TRBV29-1 to TRBJ1-1, with TRBD1 matching over 7 bases. The CDR3 runs 13 residues. Trimming at V came to 6 bases and at J to 7 bases, leaving 11 bases not matched to a gene. CDR1 and CDR2 (germline): SQVTM, ANQGSEA. CDR3 region: CSVDGGGGNEAFF. The CDR3 coding sequence is TGCAGCGTGGATGGAGGGGGCGGGAATGAAGCTTTCTTT.

The V and J genes are TRBV5-1 and TRBJ2-7; the match to TRBD1 covers 9 bases. The germline V gene encodes CDR1 SGHRS and CDR2 YFSETQ. This CDR3 has 16 amino acids. With V trimmed by 4 bases and J by 7 bases, 15 bases remained unmatched. This CDR3 reads CASSLGTGLSYEEQYF. Written as DNA, the CDR3 is TGCGCCAGCAGCCTGGGGACAGGGCTCTCCTACGAGGAGCAGTACTTC.

The chain has TRBV2 and TRBJ2-7; TRBD2 agrees at 11 bases. V shed 6 bases and J 3 bases; nucleotides not matched to a gene: 7. CDR3 length: 15 residues. Germline V lookup: CDR1 SNHLY, CDR2 FYNNEI. This chain's CDR3 is CASRGTSGVGYEQYF. CDR3 in DNA: TGTGCCAGCAGGGGGACTAGCGGAGTGGGCTACGAGCAGTACTTC.

The chain combines TRBV9 with TRBJ2-2; D may match TRBD1 or TRBD2 (6 bases each). The V gene lost 4 bases and the J gene lost 4 bases, with 17 bases spanning the gap. CDR1 and CDR2 from the germline V gene are SGDLS and YYNGEE. CDR3 length: 16 residues. This CDR3 reads CASSPGASVRTGELFF. The CDR3 region has the DNA TGTGCCAGCAGCCCGGGGGCTAGCGTACGCACCGGGGAGCTGTTTTTT.

The chain recombines TRBV7-8 with TRBJ2-5, with TRBD2 matching over 12 bases. The CDR3 length is 16 residues. Trimming took 5 bases from V and 1 from J; bases not matched to a gene: 5. From germline, CDR1 is SGHVS and CDR2 FQNEAQ. As DNA, the CDR3 is TGTGCCAGCAGCGGGCTAGCGGGGGGGCGCCAAGAGACCCAGTACTTC. It specifies CASSGLAGGRQETQYF.

This chain connects TRBV7-9 to TRBJ2-5; TRBD2 might be the D (6 bases). The CDR3 has 13 amino acids. CDR1 and CDR2 from the germline V gene are SEHNR and FQNEAQ (reference sequence). Trimming shortened V by 5 bases and J by 5 bases, and 12 bases separated the two germline ends. The CDR3: CASSPSGRETQYF. In DNA, the CDR3 is TGTGCCAGCAGCCCTAGTGGGAGGGAGACCCAGTACTTC.

The V and J genes are TRBV5-6 and TRBJ1-2; D gene uncertain. Germline CDR1 reads SGHDT; CDR2 reads YYEEEE. Trimming took off 4 bases at V and 7 bases at J, with 17 bases between the two ends. The CDR3 extends over 14 amino acids. The CDR3 DNA reads as TGTGCCAGCAGCCTTGGGTTGGGGAGCCCTGGCTACACCTTC. Translation gives CASSLGLGSPGYTF.

J is TRBJ1-1 and V is TRBV13; no definite D call. CDR3 length equals 12 residues. Germline V lookup: CDR1 PRHDT, CDR2 FYEKMQ (reference sequence). Trimming stripped 6 bases from V and 5 bases from J, with 10 bases between. The DNA of the CDR3 is TGTGCCAGCAGGAGTCCACTGACTGAAGCTTTCTTT. This translates into CASRSPLTEAFF. The variable domain in full, completed from reference TRBV13 and TRBJ1-1, reads AAGVIQSPRHLIKEKRETATLKCYPIPRHDTVYWYQQGPGQDPQFLISFYEKMQSDKGSIPDRFSAQQFSDYHSELNMSSLELGDSALYFCASRSPLTEAFFGQGTRLTVV.

The DNA for the CDR3 is TGTGCCAGCAGCCAACCCGGGAGCTCTGGGGCCAACGTCCTGACTTTC. Its protein product is CASSQPGSSGANVLTF. The chain recombines TRBV3-1 with TRBJ2-6, with a possible D match to TRBD2 (6 bases). Germline V CDR1 and CDR2: LGHDT, YNNKEL (reference sequence). This CDR3 contains 16 residues. Trimming pared 2 bases from V and 0 bases from J, leaving 8 bases between.

The V and J genes are TRBV20-1 and TRBJ2-7; maybe TRBD2 (6 bases). Trimming took 2 bases from V and 2 from J, leaving 10 bases between them. The CDR3 extends over 13 amino acids. Germline CDR1 and CDR2: DFQATT and SNEGSKA (reference sequence). CDR3 sequence reads: CSARHSGAYEQYF. In DNA form, the CDR3 reads TGCAGTGCTAGACATTCGGGAGCCTACGAGCAGTACTTC.

The gene calls are TRBV11-2 and TRBJ2-1; a possible D gene is TRBD2 (6 bases). Germline assignment: CDR1 SGHAT and CDR2 FQNNGV. The CDR3 totals 16 residues. V shed 4 bases and J shed 8 bases, with 21 bases lying between them. This chain's CDR3 is CASSSPGSPPGYEQFF. The CDR3 nucleotides are TGTGCCAGCAGCTCCCCCGGGAGCCCTCCTGGGTATGAGCAGTTCTTC. Variable domain in full (rest from reference TRBV11-2 and TRBJ2-1): EAGVAQSPRYKIIEKRQSVAFWCNPISGHATLYWYQQILGQGPKLLIQFQNNGVVDDSQLPKDRFSAERLKGVDSTLKIQPAKLEDSAVYLCASSSPGSPPGYEQFFGPGTRLTVL.

CDR3 bases: TGTGCCAGCAGTGACCAAGCGGGAGGCAATGAGCAGTTCTTC. Translating gives CASSDQAGGNEQFF. The chain uses TRBV6-4 and TRBJ2-1, with 9 bases identical to TRBD2. V dropped 2 bases and J dropped 6; count of bases not matched to a gene: 2. There are 14 residues in the CDR3. In germline, CDR1 is MRHNA, CDR2 SNTAGT.